This TCR beta chain is from a study of shared clonotypes between healthy human individuals. Method: immunoSEQ multiplex PCR; TCRdb's copy keeps in-frame clones and lacks some. This sample has roughly 2 million clones, with 95% found just once. The germline V and J ends were trimmed by 5 bases and 0 bases, with 8 bases remaining between them. The CDR3 has 13 residues. Germline CDR1 is LNHDA and CDR2 is SQIVND (reference sequence). This clone appeared once. The antigen remains undetermined. Other DNA sequences in the same sample also yield this CDR3. Study results and caveats: Some clonotypes were shared by all four sorted-subset donors, while others were not shared. The non-shared ones had lower generation probabilities than the shared ones.

The sequenced sample was naive CD4+ T cells sorted from blood. Subset described: CD45RA+ positively selected. The chain combines TRBV19 with TRBJ2-7, with a weak D call TRBD2 (5 bases). This receptor was identified in a man between 18 and 29 years old in good health. This CDR3 is CASSVGGSYEQYF. For the CDR3, the DNA is TGTGCCAGTAGTGTCGGAGGCTCCTACGAGCAGTACTTC.